Here is one TCR beta chain with its context. Its recognized antigen is unknown. The input lacks base qualities; no much larger clone sits a single base away. This entry is derived from a study of blood T cell repertoires in COVID-19 (TCRdb year 2020). Regarding the study in general: Samples covering the acute and convalescent phases of COVID-19 were provided by collaborators in the United States, Italy and Spain. The prospective study material was composed of cDNA or gDNA derived from T cells, B-cell-depleted T cells, or PBMCs. Subjects who had been exposed to COVID-19, were actively infected with it, or had recovered from it provided the deeply sampled blood TCRbeta repertoires that made up the dataset. A freely available public database, intended as a resource for researchers studying the immune response to SARS-CoV-2, is where the repertoires were released. Samples came from the ongoing ImmuneRACE study (first 160 participants) plus 1,254 subjects from 6 global collaborators. The sample metadata nearly always contained a de-identified subject ID, COVID-19 status, age in years and sex. HLA class I and class II types, where available, came from metadata supplied by the sample provider rather than from assay-based typing. Broad study findings and their caveats: The amount of clinical and demographic metadata varied by source and participant and was provided uncurated.

Enrolling through a virtual design, the prospective study's participants ranged in age from roughly 18 to 100 years and lived across more than 20 United States geographic areas. To assign participants to cohorts, the prospective study relied on clinical history that participants themselves reported in a screening survey and a study questionnaire. In the prospective study, whole blood, serum and a nasopharyngeal or oropharyngeal swab were collected from each participant by mobile phlebotomists. Prospective study participants could optionally give additional blood draws and questionnaires over a roughly two-month period. Prospective study blood samples were shipped either frozen or at room temperature before DNA extraction. TCRbeta CDR3 regions were amplified from genomic DNA by means of the immunoSEQ Assay, a bias-controlled multiplex PCR. In the original analysis: The number of nucleated cells in each sample was estimated from the amplification of reference gene primers within the assay. To quantify the absolute abundance of each unique TCRbeta CDR3 rearrangement, sequence reads were collapsed and filtered. For each sample, productive Simpson clonality was calculated by taking the square root of Simpson's diversity index across productive rearrangements. Imported from immuneACCESS, the table was reduced by TCRdb to in-frame sequences with V and J called. These copies leave out some clones; in studies compared against another copy, an unresolved V gene accounts for under half, and the cause of the remainder is not known. V and J calls and clone size come straight from that table; D and trimming were deduced from the DNA. The sample data list some 210,000 clones, and approximately 80% of these were observed just once. The ten largest clones take up around 10% of the sample.

The junction shows trimming of 10 bases on V and 2 bases on J, plus 14 bases between the germline ends. CDR1 and CDR2, per the germline V gene, are MDHEN and SYDVKM. The CDR3 sequence holds 14 residues, the cysteine and phenylalanine included. Only CDR3 DNA is held: 42 bases, read in frame from base 1. Sequenced input: PBMCs or T cells enriched from blood (not recorded which). In this chain, TRBV28 is recombined with TRBJ2-2; a tentative D call is TRBD2 (5 bases match). The sequence was collected from a woman aged 50 to 65 with acute COVID-19. The DNA sequence reads TGTGCCACCCGGGGAACCAGAAACACCGGGGAGCTGTTTTTT. The encoded protein is CATRGTRNTGELFF.